The sample holds a few counts of the clone carrying this TCR beta chain. The antigen remains undetermined. Trimming took 5 bases from V and 7 from J, leaving 9 bases between them. Germline CDR1 and CDR2: DFQATT and SNEGSKA (reference sequence). CDR3 length equals 10 residues. CD25-based Treg depletion was applied to purified naive CD4+ T cells. Constant-region reverse primers amplified full-length variable regions, followed by semi-nested Nested Universal Primer A PCR. TCRdb independently ran MiXCR on the 5' RACE reads; one entry per CDR3 protein. Of some 62,000 distinct CDR3 sequences listed, 25% to 35% are singletons. Study-level results: Tumor-infiltrating Treg TCR alpha and beta sequences overlapped most with tumor naive CD4+ T cells, then blood naive. Whole repertoires were not studied in the larger cohort, only one V-J beta rearrangement.

What was sequenced was tumor-infiltrating naive CD4+ T cells sorted from the breast tumor. The subset here: naive CD4+ T cells, CD4+CD45RA+CD25-. The TCR sequence derives from a female donor with breast cancer. V and J are TRBV20-1 and TRBJ2-7; D not resolved. The CDR3 is CSALLGEQYF. DNA of the CDR3: TGCAGTGCTCTCCTGGGGGAGCAGTACTTC.